This entry is about one T cell receptor beta chain. All the patients suffered relapse after autologous stem cell transplantation, and brentuximab vedotin exposure differed. Sequencing was performed with immunoSEQ multiplex PCR; in TCRdb, only in-frame clones are kept and a portion is missing. This table holds 25,000 or so clones, roughly 65% found once. This record belongs to a study of PD-1 blockade in classical Hodgkin lymphoma. Germline V gene data show CDR1 as LNHDA and CDR2 as SQIVND (reference sequence). V was trimmed by 5 bases and J by 4 bases, leaving 16 bases between them. There are 15 residues in the CDR3.

The origin of this receptor is a human donor with classical Hodgkin lymphoma. The material sequenced was peripheral blood mononuclear cells (PBMCs), taken before the second cycle of nivolumab. The chain combines TRBV19 with TRBJ2-3; perhaps TRBD1 as D (7 bases). The CDR3 bases are TGTGCCAGTAGTTCCCGACAGGGAGGTTCAGATACGCAGTATTTT. This codes for CASSSRQGGSDTQYF.